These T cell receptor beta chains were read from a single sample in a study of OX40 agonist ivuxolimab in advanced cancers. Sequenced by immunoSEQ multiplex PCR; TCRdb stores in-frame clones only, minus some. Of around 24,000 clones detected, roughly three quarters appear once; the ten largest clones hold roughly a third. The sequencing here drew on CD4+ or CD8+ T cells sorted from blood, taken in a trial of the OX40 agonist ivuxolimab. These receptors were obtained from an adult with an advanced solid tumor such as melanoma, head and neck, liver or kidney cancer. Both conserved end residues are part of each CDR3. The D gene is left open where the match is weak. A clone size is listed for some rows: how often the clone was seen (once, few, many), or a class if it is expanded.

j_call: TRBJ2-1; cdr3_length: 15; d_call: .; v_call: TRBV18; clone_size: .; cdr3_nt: TGTGCCAGCTCACCACGGACCAGCCCCTACAATGAGCAGTTCTTC; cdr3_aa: CASSPRTSPYNEQFF
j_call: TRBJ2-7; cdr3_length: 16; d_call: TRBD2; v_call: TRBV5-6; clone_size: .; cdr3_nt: TGTGCCAGCAGCTCCCCGACTAGCGGGAGGTTCTACGAGCAGTACTTC; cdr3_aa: CASSSPTSGRFYEQYF
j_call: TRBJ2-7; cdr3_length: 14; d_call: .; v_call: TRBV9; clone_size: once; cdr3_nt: TGTGCCAGCAGCTCGGGATATGAACTCTACGAGCAGTACTTC; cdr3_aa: CASSSGYELYEQYF
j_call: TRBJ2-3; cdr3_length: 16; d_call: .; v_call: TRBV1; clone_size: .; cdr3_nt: TGCACCAGCAGCCAAGATTGGCGGGAGAGGGCAGATACGCAGTATTTT; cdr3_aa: CTSSQDWRERADTQYF
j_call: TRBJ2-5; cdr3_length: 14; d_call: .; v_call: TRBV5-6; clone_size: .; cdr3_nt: TGTGCCAGCAGCCCTAGGGGTATAGTAGAGACCCAGTACTTC; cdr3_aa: CASSPRGIVETQYF
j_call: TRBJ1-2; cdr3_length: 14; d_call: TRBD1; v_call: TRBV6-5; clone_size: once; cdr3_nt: TGTGCCAGCAGCTATACAGGGGGCGGTTATGGCTACACCTTC; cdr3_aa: CASSYTGGGYGYTF
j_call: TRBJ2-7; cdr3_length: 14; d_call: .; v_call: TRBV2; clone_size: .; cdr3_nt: TGTGCCAGCAGTCATAGTCTCTCCCTTAGCGAGCAGTACTTC; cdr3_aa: CASSHSLSLSEQYF
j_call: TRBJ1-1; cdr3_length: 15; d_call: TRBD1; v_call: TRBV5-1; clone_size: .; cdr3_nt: TGCGCCAGCAGCTCCGGGGACAGGGGGGACACTGAAGCTTTCTTT; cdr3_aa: CASSSGDRGDTEAFF
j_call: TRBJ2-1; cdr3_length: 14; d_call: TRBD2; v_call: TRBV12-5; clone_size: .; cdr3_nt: TGTGCTAGTGGTTTCTCGACTAGCGTGAATGAGCAGTTCTTC; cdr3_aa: CASGFSTSVNEQFF
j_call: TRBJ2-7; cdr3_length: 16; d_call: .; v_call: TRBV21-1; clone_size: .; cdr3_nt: TGTGCCAGCAGCCGCGAGGGACAGGTTAACTCCTACGAGCAGTACTTC; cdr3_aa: CASSREGQVNSYEQYF
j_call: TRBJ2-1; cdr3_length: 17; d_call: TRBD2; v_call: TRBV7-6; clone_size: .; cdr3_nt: TGTGCCAGCAGCTTAGTGGGGGGACTAGCGCGAAACAATGAGCAGTTCTTC; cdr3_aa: CASSLVGGLARNNEQFF
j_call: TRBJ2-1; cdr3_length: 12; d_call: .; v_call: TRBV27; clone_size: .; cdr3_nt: TGTGCCAGCAGTTTACAGGGTCAGGGGCAGTTCTTC; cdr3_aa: CASSLQGQGQFF
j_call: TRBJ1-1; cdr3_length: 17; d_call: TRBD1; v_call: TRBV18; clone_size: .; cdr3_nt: TGTGCCAGCTCACCAAGGCCGCTGGGACAGAAAGTCACTGAAGCTTTCTTT; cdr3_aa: CASSPRPLGQKVTEAFF
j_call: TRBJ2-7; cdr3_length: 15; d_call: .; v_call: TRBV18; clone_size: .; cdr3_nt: TGTGCCAGCTCACCCGCCGACAGGCTAGCCTACGAGCAGTACTTC; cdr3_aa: CASSPADRLAYEQYF
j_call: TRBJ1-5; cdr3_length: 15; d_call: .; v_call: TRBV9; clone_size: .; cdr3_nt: TGTGCCAGCAGCTCCGCAGAGGGTAGCAATCAGCCCCAGCATTTT; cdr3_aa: CASSSAEGSNQPQHF
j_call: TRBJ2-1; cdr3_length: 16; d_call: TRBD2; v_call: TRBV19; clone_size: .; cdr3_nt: TGTGCCAGTAGCATCAGCGGGGGGGGATTCTACAATGAGCAGTTCTTC; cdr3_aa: CASSISGGGFYNEQFF
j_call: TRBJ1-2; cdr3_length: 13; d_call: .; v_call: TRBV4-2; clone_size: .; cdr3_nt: TGTGCCAGCAGCCAATCCCCGCCGGATGGCTACACCTTC; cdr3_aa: CASSQSPPDGYTF
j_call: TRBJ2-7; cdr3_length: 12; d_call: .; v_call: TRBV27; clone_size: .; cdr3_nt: TGTGCCAGCAGTGAAGGGACCTACGAGCAGTACTTC; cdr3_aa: CASSEGTYEQYF
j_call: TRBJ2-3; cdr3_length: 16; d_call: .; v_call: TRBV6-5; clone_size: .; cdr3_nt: TGTGCCAGCAGTTACTCACTGATTTCTAGCACAGATACGCAGTATTTT; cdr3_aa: CASSYSLISSTDTQYF
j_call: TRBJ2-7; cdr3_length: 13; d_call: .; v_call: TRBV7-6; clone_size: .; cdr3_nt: TGTGCCAGCAGCTCGGACGCCTACTACGAGCAGTACTTC; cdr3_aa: CASSSDAYYEQYF
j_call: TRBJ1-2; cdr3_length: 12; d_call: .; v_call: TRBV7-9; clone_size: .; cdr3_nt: TGTGCCAGCATCCCCCCGACCTATGGCTACACCTTC; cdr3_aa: CASIPPTYGYTF
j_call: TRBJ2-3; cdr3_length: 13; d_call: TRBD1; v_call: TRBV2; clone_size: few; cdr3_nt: TGTGCCATCCCGACAGGGAGCACAGATACGCAGTATTTT; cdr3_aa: CAIPTGSTDTQYF
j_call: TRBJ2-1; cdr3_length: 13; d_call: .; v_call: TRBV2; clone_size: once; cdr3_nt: TGTGCCGGCCTCCGGAGCTCCTACAATGAGCAGTTCTTC; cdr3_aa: CAGLRSSYNEQFF
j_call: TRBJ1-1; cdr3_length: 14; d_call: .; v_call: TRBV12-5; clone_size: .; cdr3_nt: TGTGCTAGTGGTCCCGGGCTGATGAACACTGAAGCTTTCTTT; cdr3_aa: CASGPGLMNTEAFF
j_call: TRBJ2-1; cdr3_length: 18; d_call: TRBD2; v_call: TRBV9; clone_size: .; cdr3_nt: TGTGCCAGCAGCGTTCAGCTAGCGGGTTACAGCTCCTACAATGAGCAGTTCTTC; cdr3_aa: CASSVQLAGYSSYNEQFF
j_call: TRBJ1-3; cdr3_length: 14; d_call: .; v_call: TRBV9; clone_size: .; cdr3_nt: TGTGCCAGCAGCGTAGGCGACGATGCGGACACCATATATTTT; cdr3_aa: CASSVGDDADTIYF
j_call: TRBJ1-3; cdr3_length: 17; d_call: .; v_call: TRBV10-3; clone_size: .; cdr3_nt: TGTGCCATCAGTGAGTCCCTCGGGGGCCTCGCTGGAAACACCATATATTTT; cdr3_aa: CAISESLGGLAGNTIYF
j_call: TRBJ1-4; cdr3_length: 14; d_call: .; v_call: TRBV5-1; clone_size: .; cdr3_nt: TGCGCCAGCAGCGGGGGATTGGATAATGAAAAACTGTTTTTT; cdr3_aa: CASSGGLDNEKLFF
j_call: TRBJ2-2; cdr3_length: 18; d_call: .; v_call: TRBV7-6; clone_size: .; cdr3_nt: TGTGCCAGCAGCTTAGAAGGATGGACGAAGAAATCTGGCGGGGAGCTGTTTTTT; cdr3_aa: CASSLEGWTKKSGGELFF
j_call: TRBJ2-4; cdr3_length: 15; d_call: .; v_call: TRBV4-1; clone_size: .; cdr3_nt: TGCGCCAGCAGCCCCACGGAATCCGGCAAAAGCATTCAGTACTTC; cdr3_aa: CASSPTESGKSIQYF
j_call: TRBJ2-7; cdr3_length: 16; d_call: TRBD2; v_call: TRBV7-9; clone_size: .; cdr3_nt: TGTGCCAGCAGCTTTCCGGGACTACCTGGCTCCTACGAGCAGTACTTC; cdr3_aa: CASSFPGLPGSYEQYF
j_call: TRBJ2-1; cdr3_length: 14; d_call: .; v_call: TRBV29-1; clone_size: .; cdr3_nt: TGCAGCGTTGAACCCGGACTAATTATGAATGAGCAGTTCTTC; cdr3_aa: CSVEPGLIMNEQFF
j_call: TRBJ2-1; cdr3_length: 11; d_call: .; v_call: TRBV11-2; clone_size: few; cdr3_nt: TGTGCCAGCAGCCCTGACAATGAGCAGTTCTTC; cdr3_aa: CASSPDNEQFF
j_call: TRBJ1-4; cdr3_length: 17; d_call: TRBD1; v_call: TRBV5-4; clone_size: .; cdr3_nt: TGTGCCAGCAGCTTGGACAGGGGGATCATCCGGGGTGAAAAACTGTTTTTT; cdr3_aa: CASSLDRGIIRGEKLFF
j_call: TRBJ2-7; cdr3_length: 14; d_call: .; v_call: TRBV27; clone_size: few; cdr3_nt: TGTGCCAGCGGCCTCGAGGTTGGAGGGCACGAGCAGTACTTC; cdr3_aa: CASGLEVGGHEQYF
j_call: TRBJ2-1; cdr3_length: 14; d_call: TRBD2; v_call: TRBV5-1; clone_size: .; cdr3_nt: TGCGCCAGCAGAAGGTTCGGGGAGGGCAATGAGCAGTTCTTC; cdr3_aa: CASRRFGEGNEQFF
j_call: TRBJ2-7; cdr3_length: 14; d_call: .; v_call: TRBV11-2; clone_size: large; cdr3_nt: TGTGCCAGCAGCCTCGGGGGTGACCTAACCGAGCAGTACTTC; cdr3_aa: CASSLGGDLTEQYF
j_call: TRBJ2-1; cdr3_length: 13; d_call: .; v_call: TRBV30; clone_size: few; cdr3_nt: TGTGCCTGGAGTGTAGGAGGACGGGATGAGCAGTTCTTC; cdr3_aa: CAWSVGGRDEQFF
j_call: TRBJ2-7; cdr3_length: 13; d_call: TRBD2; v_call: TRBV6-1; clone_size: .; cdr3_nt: TGTGCCAGCAGTGTAGCGGGAGCCTACGAGCAGTACTTC; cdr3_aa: CASSVAGAYEQYF
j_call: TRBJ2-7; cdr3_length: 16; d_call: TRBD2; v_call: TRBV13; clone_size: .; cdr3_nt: TGTGCCAGCAGCTTAGCGCCGGGAGGGGGAATCTACGAGCAGTACTTC; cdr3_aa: CASSLAPGGGIYEQYF
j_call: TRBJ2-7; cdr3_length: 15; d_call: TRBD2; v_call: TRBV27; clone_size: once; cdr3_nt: TGTGCCAGCAGTTTATCTAGCGGGTTCTCCTACGAGCAGTACTTC; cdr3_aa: CASSLSSGFSYEQYF
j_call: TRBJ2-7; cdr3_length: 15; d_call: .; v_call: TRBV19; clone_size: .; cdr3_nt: TGTGCCAGTAGTATAGATCTGCAGGGTTTAAACGAGCAGTACTTC; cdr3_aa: CASSIDLQGLNEQYF
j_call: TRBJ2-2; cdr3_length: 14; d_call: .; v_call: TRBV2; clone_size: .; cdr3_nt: TGTGCCAGCAGTGTAGCGGACTACACCGGGGAGCTGTTTTTT; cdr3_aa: CASSVADYTGELFF